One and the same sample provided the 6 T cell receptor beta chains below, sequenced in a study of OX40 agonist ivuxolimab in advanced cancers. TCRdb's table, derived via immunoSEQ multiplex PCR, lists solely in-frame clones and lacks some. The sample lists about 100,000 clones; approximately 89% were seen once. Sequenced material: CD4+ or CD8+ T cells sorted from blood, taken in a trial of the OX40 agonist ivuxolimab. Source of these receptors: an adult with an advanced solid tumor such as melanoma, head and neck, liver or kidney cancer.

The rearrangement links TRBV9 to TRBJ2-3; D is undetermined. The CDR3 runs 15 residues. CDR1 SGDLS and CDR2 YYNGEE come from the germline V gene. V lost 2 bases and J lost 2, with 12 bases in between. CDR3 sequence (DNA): TGTGCCAGCAGCGTCTCCTTATCCAACACAGATACGCAGTATTTT. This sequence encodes CASSVSLSNTDTQYF. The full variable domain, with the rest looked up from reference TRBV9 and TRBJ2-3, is DSGVTQTPKHLITATGQRVTLRCSPRSGDLSVYWYQQSLDQGLQFLIQYYNGEERAKGNILERFSAQQFPDLHSELNLSSLELGDSALYFCASSVSLSNTDTQYFGPGTRLTVL.

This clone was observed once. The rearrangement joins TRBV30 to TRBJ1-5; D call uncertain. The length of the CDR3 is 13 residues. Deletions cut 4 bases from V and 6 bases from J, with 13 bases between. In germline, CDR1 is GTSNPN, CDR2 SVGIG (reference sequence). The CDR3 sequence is CAWNRIAGQPQHF. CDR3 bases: TGTGCCTGGAACAGAATCGCAGGTCAGCCCCAGCATTTT.

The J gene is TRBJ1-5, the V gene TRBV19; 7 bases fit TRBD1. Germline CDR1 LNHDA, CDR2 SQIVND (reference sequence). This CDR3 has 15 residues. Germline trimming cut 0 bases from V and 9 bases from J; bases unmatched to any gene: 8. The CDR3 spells CASSIDGTAEGPQHF. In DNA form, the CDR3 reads TGTGCCAGTAGTATAGATGGGACAGCCGAGGGGCCCCAGCATTTT.

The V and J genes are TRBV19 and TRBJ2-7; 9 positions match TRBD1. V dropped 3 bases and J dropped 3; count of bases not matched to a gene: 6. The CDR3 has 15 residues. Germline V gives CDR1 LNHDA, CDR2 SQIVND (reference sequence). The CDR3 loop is CASSITGQGFYEQYF. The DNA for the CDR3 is TGTGCCAGTAGTATTACGGGACAGGGTTTCTACGAGCAGTACTTC.

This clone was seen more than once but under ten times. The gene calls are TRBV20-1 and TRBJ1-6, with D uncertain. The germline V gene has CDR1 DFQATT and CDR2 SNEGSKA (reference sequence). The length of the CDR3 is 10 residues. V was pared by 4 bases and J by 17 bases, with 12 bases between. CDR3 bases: TGCAGTGCTATTTATTACAGCTTCCACTTT. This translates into CSAIYYSFHF.

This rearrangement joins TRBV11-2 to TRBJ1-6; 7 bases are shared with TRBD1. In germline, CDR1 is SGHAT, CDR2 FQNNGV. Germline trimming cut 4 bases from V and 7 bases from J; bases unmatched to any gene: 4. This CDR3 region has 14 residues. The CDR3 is CASSSQGVNSPLHF. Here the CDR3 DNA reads TGTGCCAGCAGCTCCCAGGGGGTCAATTCACCCCTCCACTTT.